The clone carrying this TCR beta chain occurred a few times. What it binds is not known. The record originates from a study of blood T cells in healthy people across ages. Study-wide findings and caveats: Any conclusive comparison of naive versus antigen-experienced cells was prevented by using unsorted PBMCs. The fall in TCR beta diversity per million T cells was roughly linear with age.

PCR was performed a second time for roughly 7 to 12 cycles using a sample-barcoded 5' primer and a J-beta primer mix. Each cDNA molecule was tagged by a template-switch adaptor with 12 random nucleotides. MiXCR, run by TCRdb on the 5' RACE reads, gives a single entry per CDR3 protein. The repertoire has under 850,000 distinct CDR3 sequences, approximately 35% of them found once; the top ten carry approximately 12%. V was shortened by 0 bases and J by 6 bases, with 18 bases between the two germline ends. This CDR3 has 17 residues. Sequencing input: blood. The TCR sequence derives from a young man in good health. This sequence joins TRBV12-3 or TRBV12-4 and TRBJ2-1; possible D gene TRBD1, 5 bases. CDR3 loop: CASSLATAGSTLNEQFF. The DNA of the CDR3 is TGTGCCAGCAGTTTAGCGACAGCTGGCAGCACCCTCAATGAGCAGTTCTTC.